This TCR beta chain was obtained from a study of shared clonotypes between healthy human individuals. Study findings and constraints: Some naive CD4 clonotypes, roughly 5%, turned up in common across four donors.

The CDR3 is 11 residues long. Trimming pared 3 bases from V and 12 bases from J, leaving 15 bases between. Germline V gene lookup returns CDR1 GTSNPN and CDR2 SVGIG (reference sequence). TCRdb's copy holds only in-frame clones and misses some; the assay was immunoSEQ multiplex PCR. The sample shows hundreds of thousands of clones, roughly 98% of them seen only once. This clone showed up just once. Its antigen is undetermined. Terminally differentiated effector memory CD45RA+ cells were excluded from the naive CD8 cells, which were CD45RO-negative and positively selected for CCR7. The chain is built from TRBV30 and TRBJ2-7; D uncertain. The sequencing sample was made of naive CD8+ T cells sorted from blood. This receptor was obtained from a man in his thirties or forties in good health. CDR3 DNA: TGTGCCTGGAGGAAGGGCCTCCAGCGGTACTTC. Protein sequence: CAWRKGLQRYF.